This T cell receptor (beta chain) was found in a study of shared clonotypes between healthy human individuals. Into CD45RA+ naive and CD45RA-negative memory subsets, the CD4+ cells were split. This CDR3 comprises 15 residues. The germline V gene has CDR1 MNHEY and CDR2 SVGAGI. V gave up 5 bases and J gave up 8 bases; unmatched junction bases: 5. Assay used: immunoSEQ multiplex PCR; TCRdb lists only in-frame clones, some missing. The sample yields roughly 2 million clones, over 85% seen once. The chain links TRBV6-5 to TRBJ2-1; 14 nucleotides agree with TRBD2. The material sequenced was naive CD4+ T cells sorted from blood. Stated subset: CD45RA+ positively selected. This TCR came from a young man in good health. The CDR3 bases are TGTGCCAGCAGTGTGGGACTAGCGGGAGTTGATGAGCAGTTCTTC. Protein product: CASSVGLAGVDEQFF.